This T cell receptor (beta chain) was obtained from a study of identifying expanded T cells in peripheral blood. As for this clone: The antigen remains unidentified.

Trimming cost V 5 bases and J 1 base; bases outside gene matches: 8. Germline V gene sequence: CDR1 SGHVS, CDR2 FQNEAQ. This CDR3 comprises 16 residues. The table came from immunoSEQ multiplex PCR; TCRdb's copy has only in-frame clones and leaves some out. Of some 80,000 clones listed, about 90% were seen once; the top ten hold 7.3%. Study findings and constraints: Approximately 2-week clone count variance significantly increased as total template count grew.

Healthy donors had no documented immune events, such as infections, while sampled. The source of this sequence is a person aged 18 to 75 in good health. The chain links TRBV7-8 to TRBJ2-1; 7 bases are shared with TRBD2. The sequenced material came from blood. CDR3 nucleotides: TGTGCCAGCAGCGCCCCTAGCGGACCATCCTACAATGAGCAGTTCTTC. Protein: CASSAPSGPSYNEQFF.